One and the same sample provided the 28 T cell receptor beta chains below, sequenced in a study of early stage breast cancer tumors. TCRdb's table, derived via immunoSEQ multiplex PCR, lists solely in-frame clones and lacks some. The repertoire holds 7,000 to 8,500 clones, roughly 80% seen once, with about 8.5% in the top ten. Sequences were obtained from normal breast tissue next to the tumor. Receptors originate from a person in their sixties with breast cancer.

Only one count was recorded for this clone. The chain combines TRBV6-1 with TRBJ1-3; 8 positions agree with TRBD1. The CDR3 is made up of 15 amino acids. Germline V gives CDR1 MNHNS, CDR2 SASEGT. J lost 0 bases, V lost 6 bases, and 4 bases had no gene match. The CDR3 DNA reads TGTGCCAGCAGCGGGACAGGCCTCTCTGGAAACACCATATATTTT. This sequence encodes CASSGTGLSGNTIYF.

In DNA, the CDR3 is TGTGCCAGCAGCCCCCGGGACAGGGCGGACGACGGCTATGGCTACACCTTC. Translation gives CASSPRDRADDGYGYTF. V and J are TRBV7-9 and TRBJ1-2; the match to TRBD1 covers 9 bases. In germline, CDR1 is SEHNR, CDR2 FQNEAQ (reference sequence). The CDR3 totals 17 residues. V was pared by 5 bases and J by 4 bases, with 14 bases of the junction left unmatched.

The chain is built from TRBV29-1 and TRBJ1-5; tentative D call: TRBD1 (5 bases). This CDR3 spans 12 amino acids. CDR1 and CDR2 (germline): SQVTM, ANQGSEA. Trimming removed 7 bases at V and 2 bases at J, with 9 bases between. The CDR3 is CSAMTGNQPQHF. In DNA, the CDR3 is TGCAGCGCCATGACAGGCAATCAGCCCCAGCATTTT. Combining the CDR3 with reference TRBV29-1 and TRBJ1-5 gives the whole variable domain SAVISQKPSRDICQRGTSLTIQCQVDSQVTMMFWYRQQPGQSLTLIATANQGSEATYESGFVIDKFPISRPNLTFSTLTVSNMSPEDSSIYLCSAMTGNQPQHFGDGTRLSIL.

This clone has a single count. V and J are TRBV7-9 and TRBJ1-5; D is possibly TRBD1 (5 bases). This CDR3 has 17 residues. Germline assignment: CDR1 SEHNR and CDR2 FQNEAQ (reference sequence). With 5 bases removed from V and 3 bases from J, the gap between germline ends came to 20 bases. CDR3 in DNA: TGTGCCAGCAGCGACGTAAGGGGAGGAACGGCCAATCAGCCCCAGCATTTT. The encoded protein is CASSDVRGGTANQPQHF. The variable domain in full, completed from reference TRBV7-9 and TRBJ1-5, reads DTGVSQNPRHKITKRGQNVTFRCDPISEHNRLYWYRQTLGQGPEFLTYFQNEAQLEKSRLLSDRFSAERPKGSFSTLEIQRTEQGDSAMYLCASSDVRGGTANQPQHFGDGTRLSIL.

The rearrangement joins TRBV18 to TRBJ1-1; 9 bases match TRBD1. Germline loops: CDR1 KGHSH, CDR2 LQKENI. The length of the CDR3 is 13 residues. The trim removed 6 bases at V and 5 bases at J, leaving 4 bases unmatched. CDR3 region: CASSLGTGTEAFF. For the CDR3, the DNA is TGTGCCAGCTCCCTAGGGACAGGGACTGAAGCTTTCTTT.

The CDR3 sequence is CATSPGLGTQYNEQFF. The CDR3 nucleotides are TGTGCCACCAGCCCGGGACTAGGGACCCAATACAATGAGCAGTTCTTC. This chain joins TRBV15 and TRBJ2-1; 8 bases match TRBD2. The CDR3 extends over 16 amino acids. Germline CDR1 LNHNV, CDR2 YYDKDF (reference sequence). The junction had 10 bases not matched to a gene; V was cut back by 5 bases and J by 4 bases.

V usage is TRBV9 and J usage is TRBJ1-2; 8 bases align to TRBD1. The ends lost 0 bases at V and 6 bases at J; junction bases unmatched: 7. CDR3 size: 15 residues. From germline, CDR1 is SGDLS and CDR2 YYNGEE. The CDR3, as DNA: TGTGCCAGCAGCGTAGGGACCAGGGGGCGCGATGGCTACACCTTC. Amino acid sequence: CASSVGTRGRDGYTF.

The V gene is TRBV7-9, the J gene TRBJ2-3, with TRBD2 matching 7 bases. Germline V gene sequence: CDR1 SEHNR, CDR2 FQNEAQ (reference sequence). The CDR3 is 15 amino acids. V shed 3 bases, J shed 2 bases, and the junction held 5 bases outside the gene matches. Written as DNA, the CDR3 is TGTGCCAGCAGCTTTAGAGCGGGACTCACAGATACGCAGTATTTT. Its protein is CASSFRAGLTDTQYF. The variable domain in full, completed from reference TRBV7-9 and TRBJ2-3, reads DTGVSQNPRHKITKRGQNVTFRCDPISEHNRLYWYRQTLGQGPEFLTYFQNEAQLEKSRLLSDRFSAERPKGSFSTLEIQRTEQGDSAMYLCASSFRAGLTDTQYFGPGTRLTVL.

J is TRBJ1-2 and V is TRBV18; 9 bases agree with TRBD1. After removal of 3 bases from V and 5 bases from J, the junction contained 4 bases not matched to a gene. The CDR3 totals 14 residues. CDR1 KGHSH and CDR2 LQKENI come from the germline V gene. The DNA for the CDR3 is TGTGCCAGCTCACCGGGGACAGGGATTTATGGCTACACCTTC. As protein: CASSPGTGIYGYTF.

This clone appeared a single time. This rearrangement joins TRBV30 to TRBJ1-4; D not resolved. Germline V gives CDR1 GTSNPN, CDR2 SVGIG (reference sequence). V was trimmed by 6 bases and J by 3 bases, leaving 8 bases between them. The CDR3 length is 12 residues. In DNA, the CDR3 is TGTGCCTGCTCTCGCTCTAATGAAAAACTGTTTTTT. Amino acids: CACSRSNEKLFF.

This clone was seen more than once but under ten times. The CDR3 loop is CASSPGSSGNTIYF. CDR3 nucleotide sequence: TGTGCCAGCAGCCCGGGGAGCTCTGGAAACACCATATATTTT. V is TRBV11-2 and J is TRBJ1-3, with D unclear. The germline gives CDR1 SGHAT, CDR2 FQNNGV. The V end was cut by 5 bases, the J end by 0 bases, with 8 bases between. This CDR3 is built from 14 residues.

The chain carries TRBV6-6 and TRBJ1-1; tentatively, D is TRBD1 (5 bases). In germline, CDR1 is MNHNY, CDR2 SVGAGI (reference sequence). Trimming pared 2 bases from V and 0 bases from J, leaving 10 bases between. There are 15 residues in the CDR3. CDR3 coding DNA: TGTGCCAGCAGTTACCCCGGGACGGTGAACACTGAAGCTTTCTTT. Translation gives CASSYPGTVNTEAFF.

The rearrangement uses TRBV7-2 and TRBJ1-5; tentative D call: TRBD1 (6 bases). The CDR3 covers 14 residues. Looked up from germline, CDR1 is SGHTA and CDR2 is FQGNSA. V gave up 4 bases and J gave up 6 bases, with 13 bases separating them. CDR3 amino acids: CASSYSGGSQPQHF. Written as DNA, the CDR3 is TGTGCCAGCAGCTATTCCGGGGGCTCTCAGCCCCAGCATTTT.

The V call is TRBV28, the J call TRBJ2-3; 9 positions agree with TRBD1. The V segment lost 3 bases and the J segment 5 bases; nucleotides outside the gene matches: 12. CDR1 is MDHEN, CDR2 SYDVKM, per germline. CDR3 length: 17 residues. The CDR3 DNA reads TGTGCCAGCAGTTTCATCCCGGGACAGGGTGGTGGAGATACGCAGTATTTT. Protein product: CASSFIPGQGGGDTQYF.

This clone has a handful of counts. The gene calls are TRBV30 and TRBJ1-1; no definite D call. There are 12 residues in the CDR3. V was clipped by 5 bases and J by 10 bases, with 17 bases between them. Germline V gene sequence: CDR1 GTSNPN, CDR2 SVGIG (reference sequence). CDR3 sequence: CAWGSSRLGAFF. The CDR3 nucleotides read TGTGCCTGGGGGTCTTCCAGACTGGGAGCTTTCTTT. Together with reference TRBV30 and TRBJ1-1, the CDR3 gives the full variable domain: SQTIHQWPATLVQPVGSPLSLECTVEGTSNPNLYWYRQAAGRGLQLLFYSVGIGQISSEVPQNLSASRPQDRQFILSSKKLLLSDSGFYLCAWGSSRLGAFFGQGTRLTVV.

The chain carries TRBV9 and TRBJ1-1; 7 bases match TRBD1. Trimming took 0 bases from V and 7 from J; bases not matched to a gene: 6. Germline-derived CDR1 and CDR2 are SGDLS and YYNGEE. The CDR3 extends over 14 amino acids. CDR3: CASSVGEWDSEAFF. The CDR3 DNA sequence: TGTGCCAGCAGCGTAGGTGAATGGGACAGTGAAGCTTTCTTT.

The chain couples TRBV29-1 to TRBJ2-1, with D maybe TRBD2 (5 bases). This CDR3 is built from 15 residues. Trimming took 6 bases from V and 0 from J, leaving 15 bases between them. Germline V gene sequence: CDR1 SQVTM, CDR2 ANQGSEA. The CDR3 sequence: CSVLGIASSYNEQFF. The CDR3 DNA is TGCAGCGTCCTAGGTATAGCGAGCTCCTACAATGAGCAGTTCTTC.

This clone was recorded a few times. The rearrangement links TRBV7-3 to TRBJ1-1; 9 bases are shared with TRBD1. The CDR3 has 14 amino acids. Germline values: CDR1 SGHTA, CDR2 FQGTGA. V shed 5 bases and J 3 bases; nucleotides not matched to a gene: 4. The CDR3, as DNA: TGTGCCAGCAGCCTGGGACAGGGACACACTGAAGCTTTCTTT. Encoded protein: CASSLGQGHTEAFF.

CDR3 bases: TGTGCCAGCAGCGAGACCTTTAGGGCCCAGGGGGATGGCTACACCTTC. This codes for CASSETFRAQGDGYTF. The chain joins TRBV9 to TRBJ1-2; 7 bases are a match to TRBD1. The CDR3 is 16 residues long. Germline V gene sequence: CDR1 SGDLS, CDR2 YYNGEE. J was trimmed by 6 bases and V by 3 bases; bases with no gene match: 14.

The V call is TRBV2, the J call TRBJ2-1; D might be TRBD2 (5 bases). The CDR3 extends over 15 amino acids. CDR1 is SNHLY and CDR2 is FYNNEI in the germline V gene. Trimming pared 6 bases from V and 2 bases from J, leaving 14 bases between. CDR3 coding DNA: TGTGCCAGCAGGGCGGGTGGACGGGCCTACAATGAGCAGTTCTTC. It specifies CASRAGGRAYNEQFF.

This chain links TRBV5-6 with TRBJ2-7, with 12 bases matching TRBD2. Germline V CDR1 and CDR2: SGHDT, YYEEEE. This CDR3 has 17 amino acids. The V gene end was trimmed by 4 bases and the J gene end by 5 bases; junction bases not matched to a gene: 13. CDR3 residues: CASSGGGLAGPGDEQYF. CDR3 DNA sequence: TGTGCCAGCAGCGGGGGAGGACTAGCGGGGCCGGGGGACGAGCAGTACTTC.

The chain links TRBV10-3 to TRBJ1-1, with D unclear. The length of the CDR3 is 12 residues. Germline lookup yields CDR1 ENHRY and CDR2 SYGVKD. V shed 2 bases and J shed 11 bases, with 12 bases lying between them. CDR3 sequence reads: CAISEGPSRAFF. CDR3 nucleotide sequence: TGTGCCATCAGTGAGGGACCGTCACGGGCTTTCTTT.

The chain uses TRBV4-1 and TRBJ2-5, with 8 positions matching TRBD2. The CDR3 has 20 residues. The germline V gene encodes CDR1 MGHRA and CDR2 YSYEKL. The V and J ends lost 0 bases and 4 bases, in that order; junction bases with no gene match: 19. The CDR3 region has the DNA TGCGCCAGCAGCCAAGATCGGCTAGCGGGCAACCTCTGGACGGGAGAGACCCAGTACTTC. It codes for CASSQDRLAGNLWTGETQYF.

The chain is built from TRBV7-9 and TRBJ1-1; 11 positions match TRBD1. The CDR3 runs to 19 residues. V lost 4 bases to trimming and J lost 0 bases; unmatched junction nucleotides: 13. Germline CDR1 reads SEHNR; CDR2 reads FQNEAQ (reference sequence). In nucleotides, the CDR3 is TGTGCCAGCAGCTATGCAGGAATGGACAGGGGGCTTCTGAACACTGAAGCTTTCTTT. Translated, it gives CASSYAGMDRGLLNTEAFF.

In this sample, this clone turned up once. The chain is built from TRBV19 and TRBJ1-4; D is uncertain. Trimming shortened V by 3 bases and J by 7 bases, and 15 bases separated the two germline ends. CDR1 is LNHDA and CDR2 is SQIVND in the germline V gene (reference sequence). This CDR3 spans 15 amino acids. CDR3 DNA: TGTGCCAGTAGTATTATGCGTGGGCGAAGTGAAAAACTGTTTTTT. Translating it yields CASSIMRGRSEKLFF.

The genes are TRBV5-6 and TRBJ2-7, with no clear D. This CDR3 spans 13 amino acids. CDR1 and CDR2 from the germline V gene are SGHDT and YYEEEE. V was clipped by 2 bases and J by 3 bases, with 9 bases between them. The CDR3, as DNA: TGTGCCAGCAGCTTCGACGAGAACTACGAGCAGTACTTC. Its translation: CASSFDENYEQYF.

The V gene is TRBV11-3, the J gene TRBJ2-7; D is uncertain. V shed 0 bases and J shed 2 bases, with 5 bases lying between them. Germline CDR1 SGHNT, CDR2 YENEEA. The CDR3 spans 13 residues. CDR3 region: CASSLEYPYEQYF. CDR3 nucleotides: TGTGCCAGCAGCTTAGAGTATCCCTACGAGCAGTACTTC.

The V gene is TRBV19, the J gene TRBJ1-2; D unresolved. Germline V lookup: CDR1 LNHDA, CDR2 SQIVND (reference sequence). The CDR3 loop spans 14 amino acids. V gave up 7 bases and J gave up 0 bases, with 12 bases separating them. CDR3 protein: CASTHGGTNYGYTF. CDR3 nucleotide sequence: TGTGCCAGTACCCACGGTGGAACTAACTATGGCTACACCTTC.